This TCR beta chain originates from a study of regulatory and conventional T cells in RAG deficiency. Points from the study as a whole: In Omenn syndrome, Treg and Tconv repertoires overlapped >75%. Shannon entropy was markedly lower and Simpson indices higher in RAG-deficient patients than control T-cell subsets.

This clone was detected a few times. Its antigen is not known. Sequencing used immunoSEQ multiplex PCR; TCRdb keeps in-frame clones, though not all of them. This sample has around 30,000 clones, with about nine tenths found just once. The sample was also reused in another study, on regulatory T cells. That study adds: The PCR used 52 TRBV and 13 TRBJ primers. Skewed V and J usage and few unique V-J pairs marked patient repertoires, most in Tregs.

Sample: CD8+ T cells sorted from blood. The source is a human donor in good health.

The CDR3 reads CASSFASGQGNYGYTF. For the CDR3, the DNA is TGTGCCAGCAGCTTCGCCTCGGGACAGGGAAACTATGGCTACACCTTC. This sequence joins TRBV7-3 and TRBJ1-2, with TRBD1 identical over 9 bases. With 3 bases clipped from V and 2 bases from J, the junction kept 7 bases outside the gene matches. This CDR3 is 16 amino acids long. Looked up from germline, CDR1 is SGHTA and CDR2 is FQGTGA. Full variable domain (remainder filled in from reference TRBV7-3 and TRBJ1-2): GAGVSQTPSNKVTEKGKYVELRCDPISGHTALYWYRQSLGQGPEFLIYFQGTGAADDSGLPNDRFFAVRPEGSVSTLKIQRTERGDSAVYLCASSFASGQGNYGYTFGSGTRLTVV.